This T cell receptor beta chain was retrieved from a study of blood T cells in healthy people across ages. Combining a sample-barcoded 5' primer with a J-beta primer mix, a second PCR ran for roughly 7 to 11 cycles. A single record per CDR3 protein comes from TCRdb applying MiXCR to the 5' RACE reads. This table holds hundreds of thousands of distinct CDR3 sequences, about 34% found once. This clonotype showed up many times. Germline V CDR1 and CDR2: MNHEY, SVGEGT. Trimming left V 5 bases short and J 6 bases short, with 11 bases between. This CDR3 has 14 amino acids. The chain combines TRBV6-2 or TRBV6-3 with TRBJ1-6; D is ambiguous. The sample comprised blood. The clonotype originates from a woman older than 75 in good health. CDR3 nucleotide sequence: TGTGCCAGCAGTATTAGCGGCTCTAATTCACCCCTCCACTTT. Translation: CASSISGSNSPLHF.